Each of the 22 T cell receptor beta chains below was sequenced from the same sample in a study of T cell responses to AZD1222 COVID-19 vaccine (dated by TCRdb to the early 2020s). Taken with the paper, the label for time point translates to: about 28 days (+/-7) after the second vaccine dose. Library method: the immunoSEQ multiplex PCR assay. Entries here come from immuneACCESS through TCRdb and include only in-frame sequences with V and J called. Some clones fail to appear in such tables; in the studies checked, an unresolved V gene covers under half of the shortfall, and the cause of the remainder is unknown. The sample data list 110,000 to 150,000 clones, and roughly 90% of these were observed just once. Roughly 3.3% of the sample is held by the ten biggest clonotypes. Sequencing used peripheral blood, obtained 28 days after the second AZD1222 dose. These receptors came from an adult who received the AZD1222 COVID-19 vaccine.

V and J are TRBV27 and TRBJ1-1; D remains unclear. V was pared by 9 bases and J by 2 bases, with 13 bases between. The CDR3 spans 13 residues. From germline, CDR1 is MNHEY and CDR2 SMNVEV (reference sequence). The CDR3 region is CASTAGPNTEAFF. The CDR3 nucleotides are TGTGCCAGTACTGCCGGGCCCAACACTGAAGCTTTCTTT.

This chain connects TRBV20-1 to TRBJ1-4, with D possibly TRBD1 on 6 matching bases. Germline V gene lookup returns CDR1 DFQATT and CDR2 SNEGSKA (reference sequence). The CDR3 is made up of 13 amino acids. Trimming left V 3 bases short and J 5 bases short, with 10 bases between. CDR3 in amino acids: CSASGGQNEKLFF. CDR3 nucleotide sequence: TGCAGTGCTAGTGGGGGCCAGAATGAAAAACTGTTTTTT.

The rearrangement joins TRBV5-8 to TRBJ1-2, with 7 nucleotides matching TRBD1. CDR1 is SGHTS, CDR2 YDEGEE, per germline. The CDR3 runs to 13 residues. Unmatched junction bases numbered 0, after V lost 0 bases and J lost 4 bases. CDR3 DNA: TGTGCCAGCAGCTTGGACAGGGGCTATGGCTACACCTTC. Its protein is CASSLDRGYGYTF.

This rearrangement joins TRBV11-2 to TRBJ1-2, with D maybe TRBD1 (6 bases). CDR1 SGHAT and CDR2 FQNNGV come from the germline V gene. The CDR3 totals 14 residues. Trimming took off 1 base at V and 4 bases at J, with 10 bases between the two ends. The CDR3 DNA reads TGTGCCAGCAGCTTAGCAGGGGAAGTCTATGGCTACACCTTC. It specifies CASSLAGEVYGYTF.

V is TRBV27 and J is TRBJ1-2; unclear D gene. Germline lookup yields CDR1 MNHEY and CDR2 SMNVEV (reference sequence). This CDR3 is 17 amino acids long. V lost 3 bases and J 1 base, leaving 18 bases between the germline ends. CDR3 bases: TGTGCCAGCAGTTTGAATCGACTCGAGGGTTATAACTATGGCTACACCTTC. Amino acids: CASSLNRLEGYNYGYTF.

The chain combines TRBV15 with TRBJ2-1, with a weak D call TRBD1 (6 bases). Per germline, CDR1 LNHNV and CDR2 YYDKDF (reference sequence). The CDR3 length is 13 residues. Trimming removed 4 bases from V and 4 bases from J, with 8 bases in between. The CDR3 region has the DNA TGTGCCACCAGCACTACAGGGTACAATGAGCAGTTCTTC. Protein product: CATSTTGYNEQFF. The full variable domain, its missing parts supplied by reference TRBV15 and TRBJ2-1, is DAMVIQNPRYQVTQFGKPVTLSCSQTLNHNVMYWYQQKSSQAPKLLFHYYDKDFNNEADTPDNFQSRRPNTSFCFLDIRSPGLGDTAMYLCATSTTGYNEQFFGPGTRLTVL.

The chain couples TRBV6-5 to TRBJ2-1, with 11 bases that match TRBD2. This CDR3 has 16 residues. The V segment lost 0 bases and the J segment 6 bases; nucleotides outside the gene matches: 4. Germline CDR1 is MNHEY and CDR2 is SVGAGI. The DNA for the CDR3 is TGTGCCAGCAGTTACTCGGGACTAGCGGAGTTCAATGAGCAGTTCTTC. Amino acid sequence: CASSYSGLAEFNEQFF.

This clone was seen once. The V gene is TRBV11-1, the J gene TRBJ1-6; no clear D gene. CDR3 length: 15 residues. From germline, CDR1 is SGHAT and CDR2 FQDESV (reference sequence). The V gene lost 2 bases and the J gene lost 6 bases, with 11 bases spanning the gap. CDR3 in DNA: TGTGCCAGCAGCTTAACCGGGAGCCTTAATTCACCCCTCCACTTT. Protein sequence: CASSLTGSLNSPLHF.

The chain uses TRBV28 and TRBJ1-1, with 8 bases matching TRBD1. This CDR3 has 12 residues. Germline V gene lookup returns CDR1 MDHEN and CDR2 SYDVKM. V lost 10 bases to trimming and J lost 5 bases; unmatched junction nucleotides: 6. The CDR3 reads CATGQGGTEAFF. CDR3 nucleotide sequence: TGTGCCACCGGACAGGGAGGGACTGAAGCTTTCTTT.

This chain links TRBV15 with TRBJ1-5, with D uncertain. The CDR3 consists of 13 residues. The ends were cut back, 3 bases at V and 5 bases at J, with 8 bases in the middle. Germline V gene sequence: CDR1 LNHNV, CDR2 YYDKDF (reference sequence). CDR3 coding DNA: TGTGCCACCAGCAGTAAAGTGGATCAGCCCCAGCATTTT. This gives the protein CATSSKVDQPQHF.

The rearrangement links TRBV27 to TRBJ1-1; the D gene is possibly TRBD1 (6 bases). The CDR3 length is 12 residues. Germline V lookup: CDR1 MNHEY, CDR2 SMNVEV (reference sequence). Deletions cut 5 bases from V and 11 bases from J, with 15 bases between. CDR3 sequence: CASSPDRRAAFF. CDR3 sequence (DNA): TGTGCCAGCAGTCCAGACAGGAGGGCGGCTTTCTTT.

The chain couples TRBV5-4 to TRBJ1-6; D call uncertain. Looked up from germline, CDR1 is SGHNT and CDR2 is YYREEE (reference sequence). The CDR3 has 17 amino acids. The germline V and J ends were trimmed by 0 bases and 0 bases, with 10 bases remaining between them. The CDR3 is CASSLAPQSSYNSPLHF. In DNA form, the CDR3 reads TGTGCCAGCAGCTTGGCCCCGCAGAGCTCCTATAATTCACCCCTCCACTTT.

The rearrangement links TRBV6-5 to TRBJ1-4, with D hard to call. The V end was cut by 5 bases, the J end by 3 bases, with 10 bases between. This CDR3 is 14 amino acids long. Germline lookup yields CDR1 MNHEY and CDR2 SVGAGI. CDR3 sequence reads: CASSSSISNEKLFF. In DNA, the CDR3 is TGTGCCAGCAGTAGCAGCATCTCTAATGAAAAACTGTTTTTT.

DNA for the CDR3: TGTGCCAGCAGCAAACAGGACCCTTATAGCAATCAGCCCCAGCATTTT. Protein product: CASSKQDPYSNQPQHF. V is TRBV7-9 and J is TRBJ1-5; weak D call: TRBD1 (5 bases). Deletions cut 5 bases from V and 0 bases from J, with 14 bases between. This CDR3 region has 16 residues. Germline V gene data show CDR1 as SEHNR and CDR2 as FQNEAQ (reference sequence).

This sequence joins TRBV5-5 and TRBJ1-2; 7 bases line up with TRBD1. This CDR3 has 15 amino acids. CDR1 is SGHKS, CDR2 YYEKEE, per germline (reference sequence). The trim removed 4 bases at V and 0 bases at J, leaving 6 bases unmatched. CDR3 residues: CASSQTGLANYGYTF. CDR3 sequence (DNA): TGTGCCAGCAGCCAGACAGGGTTAGCTAACTATGGCTACACCTTC. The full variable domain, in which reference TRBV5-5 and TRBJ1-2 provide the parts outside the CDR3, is DAGVTQSPTHLIKTRGQQVTLRCSPISGHKSVSWYQQVLGQGPQFIFQYYEKEERGRGNFPDRFSARQFPNYSSELNVNALLLGDSALYLCASSQTGLANYGYTFGSGTRLTVV.

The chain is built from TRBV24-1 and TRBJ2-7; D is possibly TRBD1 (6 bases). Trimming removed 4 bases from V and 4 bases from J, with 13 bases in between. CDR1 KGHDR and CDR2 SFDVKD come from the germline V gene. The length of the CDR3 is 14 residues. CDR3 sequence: CATSDPGTSYEQYF. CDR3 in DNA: TGTGCCACCAGTGACCCCGGGACATCTTACGAGCAGTACTTC.

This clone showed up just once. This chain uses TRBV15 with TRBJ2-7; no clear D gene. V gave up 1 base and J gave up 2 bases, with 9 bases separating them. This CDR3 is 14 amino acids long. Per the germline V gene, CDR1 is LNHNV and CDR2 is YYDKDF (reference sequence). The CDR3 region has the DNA TGTGCCACCAGCAGAGTTGCAGCCGCCTACGAGCAGTACTTC. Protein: CATSRVAAAYEQYF.

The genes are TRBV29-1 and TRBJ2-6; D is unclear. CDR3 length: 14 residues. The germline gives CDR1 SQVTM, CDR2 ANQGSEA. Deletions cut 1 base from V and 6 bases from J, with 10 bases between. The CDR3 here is CSVEGVFVANVLTF. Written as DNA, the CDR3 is TGCAGCGTTGAAGGGGTATTTGTGGCCAACGTCCTGACTTTC.

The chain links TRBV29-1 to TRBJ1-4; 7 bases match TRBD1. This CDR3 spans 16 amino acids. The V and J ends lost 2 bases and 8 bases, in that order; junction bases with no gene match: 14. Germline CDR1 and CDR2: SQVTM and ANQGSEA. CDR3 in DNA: TGCAGCGTTGAACTGATGCAGACAGGGCGAAGCGAAAAACTGTTTTTT. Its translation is CSVELMQTGRSEKLFF. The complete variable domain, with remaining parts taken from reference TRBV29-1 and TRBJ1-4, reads SAVISQKPSRDICQRGTSLTIQCQVDSQVTMMFWYRQQPGQSLTLIATANQGSEATYESGFVIDKFPISRPNLTFSTLTVSNMSPEDSSIYLCSVELMQTGRSEKLFFGSGTQLSVL.

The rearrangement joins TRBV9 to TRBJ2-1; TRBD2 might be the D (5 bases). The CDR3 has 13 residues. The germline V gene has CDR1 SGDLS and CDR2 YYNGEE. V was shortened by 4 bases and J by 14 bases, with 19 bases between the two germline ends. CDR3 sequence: CASSPGLLEAEFF. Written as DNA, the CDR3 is TGTGCCAGCAGCCCTGGACTGCTTGAGGCTGAGTTCTTC.

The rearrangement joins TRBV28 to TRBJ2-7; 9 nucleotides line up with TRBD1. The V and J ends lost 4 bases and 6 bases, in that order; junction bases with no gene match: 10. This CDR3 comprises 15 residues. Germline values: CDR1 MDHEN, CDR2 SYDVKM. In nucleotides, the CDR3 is TGTGCCAGCAGTTGTACAGGGGGCTCTGCATGCGAGCAGTACTTC. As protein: CASSCTGGSACEQYF.

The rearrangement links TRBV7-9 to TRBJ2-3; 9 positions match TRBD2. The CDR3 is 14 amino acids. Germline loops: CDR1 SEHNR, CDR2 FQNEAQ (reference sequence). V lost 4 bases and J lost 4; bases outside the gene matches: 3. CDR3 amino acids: CASSSLAGADTQYF. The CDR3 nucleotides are TGTGCCAGCAGCTCATTAGCGGGAGCAGATACGCAGTATTTT.